This passage covers 11 T cell receptor beta chains from one sample sequenced in a study of blood T cell repertoires in COVID-19. Assay: immunoSEQ multiplex PCR; the TCRdb copy retains only in-frame clones and omits some. In the table there are approximately 73,000 clones, approximately 89% of which are singletons. Source material: peripheral blood. The receptors come from an older man with acute or convalescent COVID-19.

This clone appeared a single time. The V gene is TRBV20-1, the J gene TRBJ2-1, with D possibly TRBD2 on 5 matching bases. V lost 5 bases to trimming and J lost 12 bases, with 14 bases between them. Germline CDR1 reads DFQATT; CDR2 reads SNEGSKA (reference sequence). The CDR3 extends over 11 amino acids. The CDR3, as DNA: TGCAGTGCTTCCCGGGATGGGCGGCAGTTCTTC. Protein product: CSASRDGRQFF.

The CDR3 reads CASSLGGGPGAEAFF. The CDR3 coding sequence is TGTGCCAGCAGCTTAGGCGGAGGGCCCGGAGCTGAAGCTTTCTTT. The chain combines TRBV13 with TRBJ1-1; D is uncertain. CDR3 length equals 15 residues. CDR1 and CDR2 (germline): PRHDT, FYEKMQ (reference sequence). Trimming shortened V by 0 bases and J by 6 bases, and 14 bases separated the two germline ends.

This sequence joins TRBV21-1 and TRBJ1-4. TRBV21-1 is tagged as a pseudogene. CDR3 length: 14 amino acids. CDR3 DNA sequence: TGTGCCAGCAGCAGGCGAGGGAGTAATGAAAAACTGTTTTTT. As protein: CASSRRGSNEKLFF.

The V call is TRBV20-1, the J call TRBJ1-1, with D possibly being TRBD1 (6 bases). Germline assignment: CDR1 DFQATT and CDR2 SNEGSKA (reference sequence). This CDR3 is 14 amino acids long. The V end lost 3 bases, the J end lost 0 bases, and 11 bases lay between the germline ends. The CDR3 loop reads CSASSRGMNTEAFF. The CDR3 bases are TGCAGTGCTAGTAGTAGGGGGATGAACACTGAAGCTTTCTTT.

This chain connects TRBV24-1 to TRBJ2-5, with 13 bases lining up with TRBD2. After removal of 3 bases from V and 8 bases from J, the junction contained 11 bases not matched to a gene. Germline V gene data show CDR1 as KGHDR and CDR2 as SFDVKD. The length of the CDR3 is 17 residues. CDR3: CATSDPGLAGEPRTQYF. In DNA form, the CDR3 reads TGTGCCACCAGTGATCCTGGACTAGCGGGAGAGCCCAGAACCCAGTACTTC.

The rearrangement links TRBV6-1 to TRBJ1-1; no clear D. Germline V gives CDR1 MNHNS, CDR2 SASEGT. The CDR3 loop spans 13 amino acids. Trimming shortened V by 2 bases and J by 3 bases, and 7 bases separated the two germline ends. The CDR3 region has the DNA TGTGCCAGCAGTGAATCCCAGGACACTGAAGCTTTCTTT. Translated, it gives CASSESQDTEAFF.

The rearrangement uses TRBV4-1 and TRBJ1-2; a possible D gene is TRBD1 (5 bases). Trimming cost V 4 bases and J 5 bases, with 14 bases left between them. This CDR3 comprises 14 residues. Germline CDR1 reads MGHRA; CDR2 reads YSYEKL. The CDR3 DNA reads TGCGCCAGCAGCCTAAACCCAGGGCCGTATGGCTACACCTTC. The encoded protein is CASSLNPGPYGYTF.

This clone was detected only once. V is TRBV7-3 and J is TRBJ2-1; D gene unclear. CDR3 length: 15 amino acids. Germline loops: CDR1 SGHTA, CDR2 FQGTGA. V lost 4 bases and J 0 bases, leaving 10 bases between the germline ends. This CDR3 reads CASSSTASSYNEQFF. For the CDR3, the DNA is TGTGCCAGCAGCTCCACCGCGAGCTCCTACAATGAGCAGTTCTTC.

The chain employs TRBV2 and TRBJ1-1; 7 bases are shared with TRBD1. The CDR3 extends over 13 amino acids. V shed 5 bases, J shed 6 bases, and the junction held 6 bases outside the gene matches. Germline V gene sequence: CDR1 SNHLY, CDR2 FYNNEI. CDR3 protein: CASSTGEFAEAFF. The CDR3 nucleotides read TGTGCCAGCAGTACAGGGGAGTTCGCTGAAGCTTTCTTT.

V and J are TRBV2 and TRBJ2-1; no reliable D call. CDR3 length: 14 residues. V lost 4 bases and J 3 bases, leaving 10 bases between the germline ends. Germline CDR1 is SNHLY and CDR2 is FYNNEI. CDR3 nucleotides: TGTGCCAGCAGTGCAATACTCAACTACAATGAGCAGTTCTTC. Amino acids: CASSAILNYNEQFF. The full variable domain, its missing parts supplied by reference TRBV2 and TRBJ2-1, is EPEVTQTPSHQVTQMGQEVILRCVPISNHLYFYWYRQILGQKVEFLVSFYNNEISEKSEIFDDQFSVERPDGSNFTLKIRSTKLEDSAMYFCASSAILNYNEQFFGPGTRLTVL.

CDR3 residues: CASTPPGQGADTQYF. The DNA for the CDR3 is TGTGCCAGCACCCCACCGGGACAGGGGGCAGATACGCAGTATTTT. The J gene is TRBJ2-3, the V gene TRBV6-5; 11 nucleotides match TRBD1. Germline V gene lookup returns CDR1 MNHEY and CDR2 SVGAGI. After removal of 7 bases from V and 4 bases from J, the junction contained 7 bases not matched to a gene. CDR3 length: 15 amino acids.